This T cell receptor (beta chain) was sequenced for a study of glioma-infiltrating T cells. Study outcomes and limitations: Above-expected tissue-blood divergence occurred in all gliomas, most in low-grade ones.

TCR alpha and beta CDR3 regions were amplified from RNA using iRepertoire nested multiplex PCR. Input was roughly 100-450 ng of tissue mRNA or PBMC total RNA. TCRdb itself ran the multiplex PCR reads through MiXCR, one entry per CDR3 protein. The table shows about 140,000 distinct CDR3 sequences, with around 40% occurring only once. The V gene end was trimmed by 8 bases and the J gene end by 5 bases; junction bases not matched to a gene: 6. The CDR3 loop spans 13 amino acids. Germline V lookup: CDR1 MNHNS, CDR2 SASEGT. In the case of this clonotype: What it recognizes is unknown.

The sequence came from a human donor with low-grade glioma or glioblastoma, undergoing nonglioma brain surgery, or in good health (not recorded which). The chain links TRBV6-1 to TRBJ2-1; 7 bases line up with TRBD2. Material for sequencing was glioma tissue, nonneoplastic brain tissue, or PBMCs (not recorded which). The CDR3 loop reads CASYGLVNNEQFF. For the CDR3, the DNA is TGTGCCAGCTATGGACTAGTCAACAATGAGCAGTTCTTC.